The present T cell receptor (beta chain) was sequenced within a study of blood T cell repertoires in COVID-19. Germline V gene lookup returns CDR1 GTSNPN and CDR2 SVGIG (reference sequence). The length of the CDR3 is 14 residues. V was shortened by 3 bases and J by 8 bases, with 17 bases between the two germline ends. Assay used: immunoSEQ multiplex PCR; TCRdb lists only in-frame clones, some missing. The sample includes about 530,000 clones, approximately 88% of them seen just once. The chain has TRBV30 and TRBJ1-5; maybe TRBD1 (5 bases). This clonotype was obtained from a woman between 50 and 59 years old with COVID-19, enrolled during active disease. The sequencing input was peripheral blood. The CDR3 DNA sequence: TGTGCCTGGAGCACCCGGGGGGGGATGGAGCCCCAGCATTTT. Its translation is CAWSTRGGMEPQHF.